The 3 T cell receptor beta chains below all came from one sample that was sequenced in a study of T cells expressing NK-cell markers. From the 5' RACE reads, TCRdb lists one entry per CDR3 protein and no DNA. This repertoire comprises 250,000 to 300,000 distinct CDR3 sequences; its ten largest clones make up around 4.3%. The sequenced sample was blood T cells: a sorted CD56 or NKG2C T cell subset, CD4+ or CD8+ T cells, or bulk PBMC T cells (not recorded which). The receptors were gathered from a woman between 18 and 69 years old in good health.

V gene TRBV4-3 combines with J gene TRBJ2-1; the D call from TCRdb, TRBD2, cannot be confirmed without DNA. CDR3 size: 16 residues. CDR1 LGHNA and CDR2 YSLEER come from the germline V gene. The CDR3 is CASSQDLSGRYNEQFF.

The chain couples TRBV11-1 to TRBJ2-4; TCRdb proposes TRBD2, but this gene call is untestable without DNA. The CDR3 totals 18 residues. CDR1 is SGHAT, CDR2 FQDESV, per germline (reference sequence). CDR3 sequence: CASSLAWAGVLAKNIQYF.

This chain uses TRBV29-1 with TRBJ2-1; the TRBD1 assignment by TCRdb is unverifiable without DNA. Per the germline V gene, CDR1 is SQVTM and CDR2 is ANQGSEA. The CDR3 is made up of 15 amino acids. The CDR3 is CSGKPGTGAYNEQFF.